Listed below are T cell receptor beta chains from one sample, sequenced in a study of blood T cell repertoires in COVID-19. Repertoires were generated with immunoSEQ multiplex PCR, while TCRdb's copy carries only in-frame clones and drops some. The sample yields 140,000 to 150,000 clones, roughly 79% seen once. Specimen: peripheral blood. The receptors here all came from a woman in her sixties with acute or convalescent COVID-19. Each CDR3 is given with its conserved first and last residue. D genes are given only for firm matches. Some rows have no size entry. The others give once, few or many, or a class for an expanded clone.

clone size: NA; V gene: TRBV27; J gene: TRBJ2-7; D gene: NA; CDR3 DNA: TGTGCCAGCAGTTTTCAGGGCGTTTCCTCCTACGAGCAGTACTTC; CDR3 protein: CASSFQGVSSYEQYF
clone size: NA; V gene: TRBV9; J gene: TRBJ2-1; D gene: NA; CDR3 DNA: TGTGCCAGCAGCGTAAGATCACTAGTATCCTACAATGAGCAGTTCTTC; CDR3 protein: CASSVRSLVSYNEQFF
clone size: NA; V gene: TRBV19; J gene: TRBJ2-1; D gene: TRBD2; CDR3 DNA: TGTGCCAGTAGTATGACTAGCGGGAGTTGGGATGAGCAGTTCTTC; CDR3 protein: CASSMTSGSWDEQFF
clone size: once; V gene: TRBV3-1/TRBV3-2; J gene: TRBJ2-3; D gene: TRBD2; CDR3 DNA: TGTGCCAGCAGCCAAGTGGCTAGCGGGATGGGGGGGGATACGCAGTATTTT; CDR3 protein: CASSQVASGMGGDTQYF
clone size: NA; V gene: TRBV21-1; J gene: TRBJ2-7; D gene: NA; CDR3 DNA: TGTGCCAGCACCCCGAAGGAGGGGTACGAGCAGTACTTC; CDR3 protein: CASTPKEGYEQYF
clone size: NA; V gene: TRBV14; J gene: TRBJ1-6; D gene: NA; CDR3 DNA: TGTGCCAGCAGCCAATATAGACTGAATAATTCACCCCTCCACTTT; CDR3 protein: CASSQYRLNNSPLHF
clone size: NA; V gene: TRBV20-1; J gene: TRBJ2-7; D gene: NA; CDR3 DNA: TGCAGTGCTAAACCAGGCTACGAGCAGTACTTC; CDR3 protein: CSAKPGYEQYF
clone size: once; V gene: TRBV4-1; J gene: TRBJ2-1; D gene: NA; CDR3 DNA: TGCGCCAGCAGCCAGGCCCCAGCGAGCTCCTACAATGAGCAGTTCTTC; CDR3 protein: CASSQAPASSYNEQFF
clone size: NA; V gene: TRBV6-5; J gene: TRBJ2-1; D gene: NA; CDR3 DNA: TGTGCCAGCAGTTACGCGGGTTTAAGGAATGAGCAGTTCTTC; CDR3 protein: CASSYAGLRNEQFF
clone size: NA; V gene: TRBV11-2; J gene: TRBJ1-2; D gene: NA; CDR3 DNA: TGTGCCAGCAGCTTAGTCGGACACCCTTATGGCTACACCTTC; CDR3 protein: CASSLVGHPYGYTF
clone size: NA; V gene: TRBV6-5; J gene: TRBJ2-6; D gene: NA; CDR3 DNA: TGTGCCAGCACCCACTCTGGGGCCAACGTCCTGACTTTC; CDR3 protein: CASTHSGANVLTF
clone size: few; V gene: TRBV7-2; J gene: TRBJ2-2; D gene: TRBD2; CDR3 DNA: TGTGCCAGCGCTCTGATAGCGGGAGGCACCGGGGGCACCGGGGAGCTGTTTTTT; CDR3 protein: CASALIAGGTGGTGELFF
clone size: NA; V gene: TRBV15; J gene: TRBJ2-7; D gene: TRBD1; CDR3 DNA: TGTGCCACCAGCAGAGGAGGGGGCCCCTACGAGCAGTACTTC; CDR3 protein: CATSRGGGPYEQYF
clone size: NA; V gene: TRBV6-1; J gene: TRBJ2-3; D gene: TRBD2; CDR3 DNA: TGTGCCAGCAGTGAAGTAGCGGGGGGTGGCACAGATACGCAGTATTTT; CDR3 protein: CASSEVAGGGTDTQYF
clone size: NA; V gene: TRBV29-1; J gene: TRBJ2-7; D gene: NA; CDR3 DNA: TGCAGCGTATCCTCAGGGGCGCGAGACGAGCAGTACTTC; CDR3 protein: CSVSSGARDEQYF
clone size: NA; V gene: TRBV12-2; J gene: TRBJ2-1; D gene: NA; CDR3 DNA: TGTGCAAGTCGCTTAGTGATCCAGGGTTACAATGAGCAGTTCTTC; CDR3 protein: CASRLVIQGYNEQFF
clone size: NA; V gene: TRBV9; J gene: TRBJ2-3; D gene: NA; CDR3 DNA: TGTGCCAGCAGCGTAGCTCTGGATACGCAGTATTTT; CDR3 protein: CASSVALDTQYF
clone size: NA; V gene: TRBV24-1; J gene: TRBJ2-7; D gene: TRBD2; CDR3 DNA: TGTGCCACCAGTGATTCAAAGGAGCGGGAGTATTACGAGCAGTACTTC; CDR3 protein: CATSDSKEREYYEQYF
clone size: NA; V gene: TRBV5-1; J gene: TRBJ1-6; D gene: NA; CDR3 DNA: TGCGCCAGCAGCTTGGGGTCGCGGTCACCCCTCCACTTT; CDR3 protein: CASSLGSRSPLHF
clone size: NA; V gene: TRBV5-6; J gene: TRBJ2-3; D gene: NA; CDR3 DNA: TGTGCCAGCAGCTCAGCGACAGGTGCCTTAGATACGCAGTATTTT; CDR3 protein: CASSSATGALDTQYF
clone size: few; V gene: TRBV6-5; J gene: TRBJ1-1; D gene: NA; CDR3 DNA: TGTGCCAGCAGTTACAGCAGGGTCCAACAAGGAGTTGAAGCTTTCTTT; CDR3 protein: CASSYSRVQQGVEAFF
clone size: NA; V gene: TRBV4-2; J gene: TRBJ2-1; D gene: TRBD2; CDR3 DNA: TGTGCCAGCAGCCAATTTACTAGCGGGAACTACAATGAGCAGTTCTTC; CDR3 protein: CASSQFTSGNYNEQFF
clone size: NA; V gene: TRBV28; J gene: TRBJ2-1; D gene: NA; CDR3 DNA: TGTGCCAGCAGTCCCGCCACGGGGTTTTCCTACAATGAGCAGTTCTTC; CDR3 protein: CASSPATGFSYNEQFF
clone size: NA; V gene: TRBV28; J gene: TRBJ2-1; D gene: NA; CDR3 DNA: TGTGCCAGCAGAGGGGGGGGAGCGCCCTACAATGAGCAGTTCTTC; CDR3 protein: CASRGGGAPYNEQFF
clone size: once; V gene: TRBV3-1/TRBV3-2; J gene: TRBJ1-5; D gene: NA; CDR3 DNA: TGTGCCAGCAGCCAAGATTTCAGATCCAATCAGCCCCAGCATTTT; CDR3 protein: CASSQDFRSNQPQHF
clone size: NA; V gene: TRBV11-3; J gene: TRBJ2-2; D gene: TRBD1; CDR3 DNA: TGTGCCAGCAGCAACCAGGGGGCCGGGGAGCTGTTTTTT; CDR3 protein: CASSNQGAGELFF
clone size: NA; V gene: TRBV6-5; J gene: TRBJ2-2; D gene: TRBD2; CDR3 DNA: TGTGCCAGCAGTTTCATTGGGACTAGCTTCGCCGGGGAGCTGTTTTTT; CDR3 protein: CASSFIGTSFAGELFF
clone size: NA; V gene: TRBV6-5; J gene: TRBJ1-5; D gene: TRBD1; CDR3 DNA: TGTGCCACGTTAATTGGGGACAGCAGCAATCAGCCCCAGCATTTT; CDR3 protein: CATLIGDSSNQPQHF
clone size: NA; V gene: TRBV5-4; J gene: TRBJ2-7; D gene: TRBD1; CDR3 DNA: TGTGCCAGCAGCTTGGATCAGGGGGCCCACTACGAGCAGTACTTC; CDR3 protein: CASSLDQGAHYEQYF
clone size: few; V gene: TRBV27; J gene: TRBJ1-5; D gene: TRBD1; CDR3 DNA: TGTGCCAGCAGAACAGGGGCTGAACAGCCCCAGCATTTT; CDR3 protein: CASRTGAEQPQHF
clone size: once; V gene: TRBV5-1; J gene: TRBJ1-2; D gene: TRBD1; CDR3 DNA: TGCGCCAGCAGCTCATCAGGGGGCCATGGCTACACCTTC; CDR3 protein: CASSSSGGHGYTF
clone size: NA; V gene: TRBV25-1; J gene: TRBJ2-4; D gene: NA; CDR3 DNA: TGTGCCAGCAGTGCAGGGTTAGCCAAAAACATTCAGTACTTC; CDR3 protein: CASSAGLAKNIQYF
clone size: NA; V gene: TRBV5-6; J gene: TRBJ2-5; D gene: NA; CDR3 DNA: TGTGCCAGCAGCCCTAAAGCGGGTTGGGGGGAGACCCAGTACTTC; CDR3 protein: CASSPKAGWGETQYF
clone size: NA; V gene: TRBV4-2; J gene: TRBJ2-7; D gene: TRBD2; CDR3 DNA: TGTGCCAGCAGCCAAATGGGGACTAGCGGGAGTTTATACGAGCAGTACTTC; CDR3 protein: CASSQMGTSGSLYEQYF
clone size: NA; V gene: TRBV6-5; J gene: TRBJ1-1; D gene: NA; CDR3 DNA: TGTGCCACCCGGGGAGGGCGCACTGAAGCTTTCTTT; CDR3 protein: CATRGGRTEAFF
clone size: few; V gene: TRBV2; J gene: TRBJ2-2; D gene: TRBD2; CDR3 DNA: TGTGCCAGCAGCTTTAGCGGGGAGACCGGGGAGCTGTTTTTT; CDR3 protein: CASSFSGETGELFF
clone size: NA; V gene: TRBV5-8; J gene: TRBJ2-2; D gene: NA; CDR3 DNA: TGTGCCAGCAGCTTTGGACACGCTAACACCGGGGAGCTGTTTTTT; CDR3 protein: CASSFGHANTGELFF
clone size: once; V gene: TRBV27; J gene: TRBJ2-7; D gene: NA; CDR3 DNA: TGTGCCAGCAGTACCGACAGCTACGAGCAGTACTTC; CDR3 protein: CASSTDSYEQYF
clone size: NA; V gene: TRBV7-9; J gene: TRBJ1-2; D gene: NA; CDR3 DNA: TGTGCCAGCAGCTCGACTGCTCTATATGGCTACACCTTC; CDR3 protein: CASSSTALYGYTF
clone size: NA; V gene: TRBV10-3; J gene: TRBJ2-7; D gene: TRBD1; CDR3 DNA: TGTGCCACTTCTGGACAGGCCCACGAGCAGTACTTC; CDR3 protein: CATSGQAHEQYF
clone size: few; V gene: TRBV5-1; J gene: TRBJ2-1; D gene: NA; CDR3 DNA: TGCGCCAGCAGCTTGGTCCGGGAGATGGGAACGGTAAATGAGCAGTTCTTC; CDR3 protein: CASSLVREMGTVNEQFF
clone size: NA; V gene: TRBV21-1; J gene: TRBJ1-2; D gene: NA; CDR3 DNA: TGTGCCAGCAGCACCAGGGCGAACTATGGCTACACCTTC; CDR3 protein: CASSTRANYGYTF
clone size: NA; V gene: TRBV6-5; J gene: TRBJ1-1; D gene: NA; CDR3 DNA: TGTGCCAGCAGTTACGAGACATCGAACACTGAAGCTTTCTTT; CDR3 protein: CASSYETSNTEAFF
clone size: NA; V gene: TRBV4-1; J gene: TRBJ2-3; D gene: NA; CDR3 DNA: TGCGCCAGCAGCCTGGGCAGGACTAGCACAGATACGCAGTATTTT; CDR3 protein: CASSLGRTSTDTQYF
clone size: NA; V gene: TRBV12-3/TRBV12-4; J gene: TRBJ1-3; D gene: NA; CDR3 DNA: TGTGCCAGCAACGAAACGCCCCGGGACACCATATATTTT; CDR3 protein: CASNETPRDTIYF
clone size: few; V gene: TRBV19; J gene: TRBJ1-1; D gene: TRBD1; CDR3 DNA: TGTGCCAGTAGTTGGTCAGGGGGCGTGGGGAACACTGAAGCTTTCTTT; CDR3 protein: CASSWSGGVGNTEAFF
clone size: once; V gene: TRBV6-2/TRBV6-3; J gene: TRBJ2-1; D gene: TRBD2; CDR3 DNA: TGTGCCAGCAGTTACATAACTAGCGGCAATGAGCAGTTCTTC; CDR3 protein: CASSYITSGNEQFF
clone size: NA; V gene: TRBV25-1; J gene: TRBJ2-2; D gene: NA; CDR3 DNA: TGTGCCAGCAGTGAACCAGGGGCGATCGGGGAGCTGTTTTTT; CDR3 protein: CASSEPGAIGELFF
clone size: NA; V gene: TRBV3-1/TRBV3-2; J gene: TRBJ2-1; D gene: TRBD1; CDR3 DNA: TGTGCCAGCAGCCAGGGGACAGGGGGATGGAATGAGCAGTTCTTC; CDR3 protein: CASSQGTGGWNEQFF
clone size: many; V gene: TRBV2; J gene: TRBJ1-2; D gene: NA; CDR3 DNA: TGTGCCAGCAGTCGTACAGGCGATTTCTATGGCTACACCTTC; CDR3 protein: CASSRTGDFYGYTF
clone size: NA; V gene: TRBV7-9; J gene: TRBJ1-3; D gene: TRBD1; CDR3 DNA: TGTGCCAGCAGCGAGGGACAGAAAAACACCATATATTTT; CDR3 protein: CASSEGQKNTIYF
clone size: once; V gene: TRBV6-5; J gene: TRBJ2-7; D gene: TRBD2; CDR3 DNA: TGTGCCAGCAGATTAGCGGGAGGTTCCTACGAGCAGTACTTC; CDR3 protein: CASRLAGGSYEQYF
clone size: NA; V gene: TRBV5-1; J gene: TRBJ2-1; D gene: NA; CDR3 DNA: TGCGCCAGCAGCTTCCTGGCGGGTGCGGGCTACAATGAGCAGTTCTTC; CDR3 protein: CASSFLAGAGYNEQFF
clone size: NA; V gene: TRBV5-1; J gene: TRBJ2-2; D gene: NA; CDR3 DNA: TGCGCCAGCAGCCTACAGGTCGGGGAGCTGTTTTTT; CDR3 protein: CASSLQVGELFF
clone size: NA; V gene: TRBV5-1; J gene: TRBJ1-2; D gene: TRBD1; CDR3 DNA: TGCGCCAGCAGCTTAGGAGACAGGGGGCTTTATGGCTACACCTTC; CDR3 protein: CASSLGDRGLYGYTF
clone size: NA; V gene: TRBV27; J gene: TRBJ2-3; D gene: NA; CDR3 DNA: TGTGCCAGCAGTTTATCGGTTGGCCCCAGCACAGATACGCAGTATTTT; CDR3 protein: CASSLSVGPSTDTQYF
clone size: NA; V gene: TRBV3-1/TRBV3-2; J gene: TRBJ2-1; D gene: TRBD2; CDR3 DNA: TGTGCCAGCAGCCGGGGCGCGGGAGCTCAGAATGAGCAGTTCTTC; CDR3 protein: CASSRGAGAQNEQFF